This T cell receptor beta chain was recorded in a study of cytomegalovirus exposure and HLA in healthy donors. Study details: An earlier analysis found fewer than 140 million unique TCR beta sequences from 150 million to 200 million T cells. Study outcomes and limitations: A later analysis found TCR association rates differed by HLA locus, highest for DRB1 and lowest for HLA-C. A prior analysis recorded that most TCR beta V segments were productive about 87% or about 30% of the time. The likely origin of a cluster of highly shared sequence variants was a sequencing artifact.

As concerns this clone: Its matching antigen is unknown.

This CDR3 has 14 amino acids. PCR used 60 Vbeta primers and 13 Jbeta primers. Some clones are missing from TCRdb's copy, which holds only in-frame ones; the method was immunoSEQ multiplex PCR. The data show approximately 140,000 clones, around 85% seen once. This TCR came from a boy aged 5-17 years in good health and CMV-seronegative. The sequencing sample was made of PBMCs. The genes are TRBV21-1 and TRBJ2-7; TRBD1 reflects the table's D call only, with no check against the DNA. TRBV21-1 is recorded as a pseudogene. CDR3 nucleotides: TGTGCCAGCAGCGCACAGGGTAGGGCCTACGAGCAGTACTTC. It specifies CASSAQGRAYEQYF.